One and the same sample provided the 31 T cell receptor beta chains below, sequenced in a study of cytomegalovirus exposure and HLA in healthy donors. The primer mix had 60 Vbeta and 13 Jbeta primers. Using immunoSEQ multiplex PCR, the repertoire was profiled, and TCRdb retains in-frame clones only, with some absent. The table has about 200,000 clones, 65% to 85% seen once; the top ten hold just under 3%. Sequenced material: PBMCs. These receptor sequences come from a woman aged 25 to 39 in good health and CMV-seronegative.

V is TRBV6-5 and J is TRBJ1-1, with 7 bases matching TRBD1. Trimming cost V 6 bases and J 4 bases; bases outside gene matches: 5. CDR1 MNHEY and CDR2 SVGAGI come from the germline V gene. This CDR3 spans 13 amino acids. The CDR3 sequence: CASRQGIITEAFF. CDR3 nucleotide sequence: TGTGCCAGCAGACAGGGGATCATCACTGAAGCTTTCTTT.

Concerning this clone itself: One end of the junction varies from germline; a read error may be responsible. This chain connects TRBV2 to TRBJ1-2; 9 positions match TRBD1. The CDR3 length is 15 residues. Per germline, CDR1 SNHLY and CDR2 FYNNEI. The CDR3 bases are TGTGCCAGCAGTAGGGACAGGGCCTCTAACTATGGCTACCCCTTC. This gives the protein CASSRDRASNYGYPF.

This clone turned up a few times. The V gene is TRBV11-2, the J gene TRBJ2-3; D is unclear. CDR3 size: 12 residues. In germline, CDR1 is SGHAT, CDR2 FQNNGV. V was cut by 2 bases and J by 6 bases, with 6 bases left in between. The CDR3 nucleotides are TGTGCCAGCAGCTTAAACCGGGATACGCAGTATTTT. Translation: CASSLNRDTQYF. Together with reference TRBV11-2 and TRBJ2-3, the CDR3 gives the full variable domain: EAGVAQSPRYKIIEKRQSVAFWCNPISGHATLYWYQQILGQGPKLLIQFQNNGVVDDSQLPKDRFSAERLKGVDSTLKIQPAKLEDSAVYLCASSLNRDTQYFGPGTRLTVL.

V is TRBV5-6 and J is TRBJ1-5; TRBD1 aligns across 8 bases. V lost 0 bases and J lost 5; bases outside the gene matches: 4. In germline, CDR1 is SGHDT, CDR2 YYEEEE. The CDR3 runs to 15 residues. The CDR3 here is CASSLGQGAYQPQHF. The CDR3 coding sequence is TGTGCCAGCAGCTTGGGGCAGGGGGCCTATCAGCCCCAGCATTTT.

The chain has TRBV10-3 and TRBJ2-1; 7 bases are shared with TRBD2. The J segment lost 5 bases and the V segment lost 10 bases, leaving 14 bases of the junction unmatched. This CDR3 spans 15 amino acids. Germline values: CDR1 ENHRY, CDR2 SYGVKD. The CDR3 coding sequence is TGTGCCACCACTGGAGCGGGACTGAGGAACAATGAGCAGTTCTTC. It specifies CATTGAGLRNNEQFF.

Only a few counts were recorded for this clone. The rearrangement joins TRBV5-4 to TRBJ2-1, with 16 positions matching TRBD2. The CDR3 is made up of 18 amino acids. CDR1 and CDR2 from the germline V gene are SGHNT and YYREEE (reference sequence). V shed 4 bases, J shed 9 bases, and the junction held 13 bases outside the gene matches. DNA for the CDR3: TGTGCCAGCAGCGGTTCCCCCGGGACTAGCGGGGGGGCGGGTGAGCAGTTCTTC. Translated: CASSGSPGTSGGAGEQFF.

The chain links TRBV6-5 to TRBJ1-4; 7 bases are a match to TRBD1. The CDR3 length is 14 residues. The germline V gene has CDR1 MNHEY and CDR2 SVGAGI. V lost 4 bases to trimming and J lost 3 bases; unmatched junction nucleotides: 2. The chain's CDR3 is CASSLGTANEKLFF. The DNA for the CDR3 is TGTGCCAGCAGTTTGGGGACAGCTAATGAAAAACTGTTTTTT.

The rearrangement links TRBV6-1 to TRBJ1-2, with D hard to call. Germline lookup yields CDR1 MNHNS and CDR2 SASEGT. V lost 7 bases and J 7 bases, leaving 13 bases between the germline ends. The CDR3 loop spans 12 amino acids. The CDR3 DNA reads TGTGCCAGCACTCCGGCTGGAGGTGGCTACACCTTC. Translating it yields CASTPAGGGYTF.

The chain links TRBV11-2 to TRBJ1-6; 9 bases map to TRBD1. This CDR3 has 16 residues. The V gene end was trimmed by 5 bases and the J gene end by 8 bases; junction bases not matched to a gene: 10. CDR1 SGHAT and CDR2 FQNNGV come from the germline V gene. The CDR3 here is CASSLGTGLEYSPLHF. The CDR3 region has the DNA TGTGCCAGCAGCCTCGGGACAGGGCTTGAATATTCACCCCTCCACTTT.

The rearrangement links TRBV7-9 to TRBJ2-2, with D possibly matching TRBD2 (6 bases). This CDR3 has 14 amino acids. Trimming took 3 bases from V and 6 from J, leaving 11 bases between them. Germline V gene sequence: CDR1 SEHNR, CDR2 FQNEAQ (reference sequence). The CDR3 protein is CASSLGLLAGELFF. Here the CDR3 DNA reads TGTGCCAGCAGCTTGGGACTCTTGGCCGGGGAGCTGTTTTTT.

The rearrangement links TRBV30 to TRBJ2-7; D not certain. The CDR3 has 12 residues. Trimming pared 3 bases from V and 3 bases from J, leaving 9 bases between. The germline gives CDR1 GTSNPN, CDR2 SVGIG (reference sequence). The CDR3 coding sequence is TGTGCCTGGAGCCTCGGTGTCTACGAGCAGTACTTC. The encoded protein is CAWSLGVYEQYF. The variable domain in full, with the rest retrieved from reference TRBV30 and TRBJ2-7, is SQTIHQWPATLVQPVGSPLSLECTVEGTSNPNLYWYRQAAGRGLQLLFYSVGIGQISSEVPQNLSASRPQDRQFILSSKKLLLSDSGFYLCAWSLGVYEQYFGPGTRLTVT.

In the case of this clone: The sample has other DNA sequences that encode this CDR3 too. This rearrangement joins TRBV27 to TRBJ2-7; 10 nucleotides agree with TRBD1. The trim removed 4 bases at V and 2 bases at J, leaving 2 bases unmatched. This CDR3 spans 14 amino acids. From germline, CDR1 is MNHEY and CDR2 SMNVEV (reference sequence). The DNA for the CDR3 is TGTGCCAGCAGTTGGGGACAGGGGACCTACGAGCAGTACTTC. It codes for CASSWGQGTYEQYF.

V and J are TRBV7-3 and TRBJ2-5, with 9 bases matching TRBD2. Germline CDR1 and CDR2: SGHTA and FQGTGA. The trim removed 5 bases at V and 4 bases at J, leaving 11 bases unmatched. The CDR3 has 16 residues. CDR3 amino acids: CASSPRGAGGPETQYF. The CDR3 DNA sequence: TGTGCCAGCAGCCCCCGGGGGGCGGGGGGGCCAGAGACCCAGTACTTC. Supplemented by reference TRBV7-3 and TRBJ2-5, the full variable domain reads GAGVSQTPSNKVTEKGKYVELRCDPISGHTALYWYRQSLGQGPEFLIYFQGTGAADDSGLPNDRFFAVRPEGSVSTLKIQRTERGDSAVYLCASSPRGAGGPETQYFGPGTRLLVL.

The rearrangement links TRBV4-2 to TRBJ1-1, with D unclear. The germline gives CDR1 LGHNA, CDR2 YNFKEQ. Trimming removed 0 bases from V and 4 bases from J, with 12 bases in between. The CDR3 spans 15 residues. As DNA, the CDR3 is TGTGCCAGCAGCCAAGACGTGGCAGGAGGCACTGAAGCTTTCTTT. Amino acids: CASSQDVAGGTEAFF.

Worth noting for this clone: Additional DNA sequences in this sample encode the identical CDR3. The CDR3 region is CASSLGQGAYNEQFF. In DNA form, the CDR3 reads TGCGCCAGCAGCTTGGGGCAGGGGGCCTACAATGAGCAGTTCTTC. The chain uses TRBV5-1 and TRBJ2-1, with 7 bases lining up with TRBD1. J gave up 2 bases and V 0 bases, and 2 bases lay outside the gene matches. This CDR3 is built from 15 residues. In germline, CDR1 is SGHRS, CDR2 YFSETQ. Using reference TRBV5-1 and TRBJ2-1 for the parts outside the CDR3, the full variable domain is KAGVTQTPRYLIKTRGQQVTLSCSPISGHRSVSWYQQTPGQGLQFLFEYFSETQRNKGNFPGRFSGRQFSNSRSEMNVSTLELGDSALYLCASSLGQGAYNEQFFGPGTRLTVL.

This clone was counted a single time. This sequence joins TRBV13 and TRBJ2-7, with D maybe TRBD1 (6 bases). The CDR3 extends over 13 amino acids. Germline loops: CDR1 PRHDT, CDR2 FYEKMQ (reference sequence). Between the trimmed V and J ends, which lost 11 bases and 0 bases, there was a span of 14 bases. The CDR3 DNA follows: TGTGCCGCAGGGGCAGGGGACTCCTACGAGCAGTACTTC. Protein sequence: CAAGAGDSYEQYF.

The chain's CDR3 is CASSVSAGNPSYEQYF. DNA for the CDR3: TGTGCCAGCAGCGTATCCGCGGGGAATCCTTCCTACGAGCAGTACTTC. V and J are TRBV9 and TRBJ2-7; D may be TRBD2 (6 bases). The CDR3 has 16 amino acids. CDR1 and CDR2 (germline): SGDLS, YYNGEE. V lost 1 base, J lost 1 base, and 15 bases lay in between.

The chain has TRBV18 and TRBJ2-7, with 7 bases lining up with TRBD1. The CDR3 contains 16 residues. Germline V gene data show CDR1 as KGHSH and CDR2 as LQKENI. Trimming removed 1 base from V and 0 bases from J; junction bases left unmatched: 6. Here the CDR3 reads CASSPRTGQSSYEQYF. The CDR3 bases are TGTGCCAGCTCACCACGTACGGGACAGAGCTCCTACGAGCAGTACTTC.

The chain is built from TRBV4-1 and TRBJ2-5, with D possibly TRBD2 on 5 matching bases. Germline values: CDR1 MGHRA, CDR2 YSYEKL. Deletions cut 1 base from V and 9 bases from J, with 15 bases between. This CDR3 is built from 14 residues. In DNA form, the CDR3 reads TGCGCCAGCAGCCAAGTCGGGGAGCAAGGTGCCCAGTACTTC. This translates into CASSQVGEQGAQYF.

The CDR3 coding sequence is TGTGCCAGCAGTTTATTCGCTCGACAGCGTGAAGGTGAGCAGTTCTTC. Translation: CASSLFARQREGEQFF. The rearrangement uses TRBV27 and TRBJ2-1; weak D call: TRBD1 (5 bases). Germline V gene lookup returns CDR1 MNHEY and CDR2 SMNVEV (reference sequence). The length of the CDR3 is 16 residues. V was clipped by 1 base and J by 9 bases, with 19 bases between them.

The chain couples TRBV7-2 to TRBJ1-2; no reliable D call. Trimming left V 4 bases short and J 1 base short, with 10 bases between. Per germline, CDR1 SGHTA and CDR2 FQGNSA. CDR3 length equals 14 residues. This CDR3 reads CASSWRVVNYGYTF. The CDR3 DNA reads as TGTGCCAGCAGCTGGAGGGTAGTTAACTATGGCTACACCTTC.

This chain uses TRBV11-1 with TRBJ2-7, with 8 nucleotides matching TRBD1. Trimming cost V 5 bases and J 5 bases; bases outside gene matches: 8. Germline V lookup: CDR1 SGHAT, CDR2 FQDESV (reference sequence). This CDR3 region has 14 residues. The CDR3 is CASSLDRGGDEQYF. The CDR3 DNA is TGTGCCAGCAGCCTAGACAGGGGAGGTGACGAGCAGTACTTC. Looking up the rest from reference TRBV11-1 and TRBJ2-7 gives the full variable domain: EAEVAQSPRYKITEKSQAVAFWCDPISGHATLYWYRQILGQGPELLVQFQDESVVDDSQLPKDRFSAERLKGVDSTLKIQPAELGDSAMYLCASSLDRGGDEQYFGPGTRLTVT.

The chain combines TRBV7-2 with TRBJ2-5; 7 bases line up with TRBD2. The V gene end was trimmed by 0 bases and the J gene end by 5 bases; junction bases not matched to a gene: 3. The CDR3 covers 14 residues. Germline V gene sequence: CDR1 SGHTA, CDR2 FQGNSA. CDR3: CASSLAGLEETQYF. The CDR3, as DNA: TGTGCCAGCAGCTTAGCTGGACTAGAGGAGACCCAGTACTTC. Complete variable domain (other parts from reference TRBV7-2 and TRBJ2-5): GAGVSQSPSNKVTEKGKDVELRCDPISGHTALYWYRQSLGQGLEFLIYFQGNSAPDKSGLPSDRFSAERTGGSVSTLTIQRTQQEDSAVYLCASSLAGLEETQYFGPGTRLLVL.

The chain joins TRBV4-2 to TRBJ2-1, with a tentative D call TRBD2 (5 bases). This CDR3 is built from 14 residues. CDR1 and CDR2 from the germline V gene are LGHNA and YNFKEQ. V dropped 4 bases and J dropped 8 bases, with 15 bases sitting between them. DNA for the CDR3: TGTGCCAGCAGCCCCGGGATCCTCGGCTATGAGCAGTTCTTC. This sequence encodes CASSPGILGYEQFF.

The chain is built from TRBV19 and TRBJ2-1; TRBD1 is a possible D gene (6 bases). The length of the CDR3 is 16 residues. Germline values: CDR1 LNHDA, CDR2 SQIVND (reference sequence). V was trimmed by 5 bases and J by 0 bases, leaving 14 bases between them. This CDR3 is CASSPAGDNSYNEQFF. CDR3 bases: TGTGCCAGTAGTCCAGCAGGGGATAACTCCTACAATGAGCAGTTCTTC.

The chain combines TRBV5-4 with TRBJ1-1; 7 nucleotides align to TRBD1. This CDR3 is built from 13 residues. In germline, CDR1 is SGHNT, CDR2 YYREEE (reference sequence). The junction had 6 bases not matched to a gene; V was cut back by 7 bases and J by 3 bases. The CDR3 region is CASGYRGDTEAFF. For the CDR3, the DNA is TGTGCCAGCGGGTACAGGGGTGACACTGAAGCTTTCTTT.

This chain joins TRBV4-1 and TRBJ1-1, with a tentative D call TRBD1 (5 bases). Germline CDR1 reads MGHRA; CDR2 reads YSYEKL. Trimming pared 0 bases from V and 2 bases from J, leaving 16 bases between. The CDR3 covers 17 residues. Written as DNA, the CDR3 is TGCGCCAGCAGCCAAGATCGCAGGGCGAGAAGTAACACTGAAGCTTTCTTT. It codes for CASSQDRRARSNTEAFF.

For the CDR3, the DNA is TGTGCCAGCAGTTATGGGCAGTATGGGGCCTATGGCTACACCTTC. It is translated as CASSYGQYGAYGYTF. The gene calls are TRBV6-5 and TRBJ1-2, with a possible D match to TRBD1 (5 bases). V lost 3 bases, J lost 4 bases, and 15 bases lay in between. Germline-derived CDR1 and CDR2 are MNHEY and SVGAGI. CDR3 length: 15 residues.

The chain has TRBV5-1 and TRBJ1-2; D unclear. Per germline, CDR1 SGHRS and CDR2 YFSETQ. The CDR3 runs 15 residues. Trimming removed 6 bases from V and 3 bases from J, with 18 bases in between. The CDR3 nucleotides are TGCGCCAGCAACCAGTTGGAGGGTAGCGACTATGGCTACACCTTC. This translates into CASNQLEGSDYGYTF.

J is TRBJ2-6 and V is TRBV5-1, with D possibly matching TRBD2 (5 bases). V dropped 3 bases and J dropped 4 bases, with 11 bases sitting between them. From germline, CDR1 is SGHRS and CDR2 YFSETQ. The CDR3 contains 15 residues. CDR3 sequence: CASSYREPGANVLTF. In nucleotides, the CDR3 is TGCGCCAGCAGCTATAGGGAGCCCGGGGCCAACGTCCTGACTTTC.

The chain recombines TRBV6-5 with TRBJ2-7; D is undetermined. The germline gives CDR1 MNHEY, CDR2 SVGAGI. CDR3 length: 16 residues. The V end lost 0 bases, the J end lost 9 bases, and 21 bases lay between the germline ends. DNA for the CDR3: TGTGCCAGCAGTTACTCCTTTTTTCCCTCAACGGGTGGGCAGTACTTC. It specifies CASSYSFFPSTGGQYF.